This record looks at one T cell receptor beta chain sequence and its context. This sample stems from a study of cytomegalovirus exposure and HLA in healthy donors. The primer mix had 60 Vbeta and 13 Jbeta primers. Clones were sequenced by immunoSEQ multiplex PCR, and TCRdb holds only the in-frame ones, with some missing. The table includes about 110,000 clones, 77% detected once. Trimming pared 4 bases from V and 5 bases from J, leaving 16 bases between. The CDR3 length is 15 residues. The V gene's germline CDR1 is MNHNS and CDR2 SASEGT. The material sequenced was PBMCs. The TCR originated in a human donor in good health. The chain uses TRBV6-1 and TRBJ2-3, with a weak D call TRBD2 (7 bases). CDR3 sequence reads: CASSGAGAQRDTQYF. Written as DNA, the CDR3 is TGTGCCAGCAGTGGTGCGGGGGCCCAAAGAGATACGCAGTATTTT.